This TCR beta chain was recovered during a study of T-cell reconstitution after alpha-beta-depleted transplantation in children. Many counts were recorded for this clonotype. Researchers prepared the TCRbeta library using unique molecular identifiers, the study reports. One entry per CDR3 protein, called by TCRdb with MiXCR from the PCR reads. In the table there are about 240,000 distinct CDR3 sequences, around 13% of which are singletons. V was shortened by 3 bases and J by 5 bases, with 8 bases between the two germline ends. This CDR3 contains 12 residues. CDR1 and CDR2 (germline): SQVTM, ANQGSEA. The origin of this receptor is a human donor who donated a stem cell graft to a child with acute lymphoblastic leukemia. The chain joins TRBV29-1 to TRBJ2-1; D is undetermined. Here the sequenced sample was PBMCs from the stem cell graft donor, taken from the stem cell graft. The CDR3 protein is CSVDSQDNEQFF. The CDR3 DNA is TGCAGCGTTGACTCGCAGGACAATGAGCAGTTCTTC.